The clone carrying this T cell receptor beta chain was recorded a few times. The antigen is unknown. Investigators prepared the TCR beta libraries by applying iRepertoire HTBI primers and Arm-PCR of CDR3 regions. TCRdb used MiXCR to reprocess the multiplex PCR reads, holding one entry per CDR3 protein. Of roughly 490,000 distinct CDR3 sequences listed, less than 25% are singletons. The data are from a study of regulatory T cells in long-lasting Graves disease. Study-wide results and caveats: Persistent disease showed a preference for TRBV28, TRBJ1-2 and TRBJ2-5. TCR diversity was lower in persistent than newly diagnosed Graves' disease.

Between the trimmed V and J ends, which lost 7 bases and 4 bases, there was a span of 11 bases. CDR3 length equals 13 residues. Time point reported: persistent/refractory GD, antithyroid drugs over 5 years with positive TRAb. Researchers made the TCR library from RNA that was extracted from PBMCs. Collection of peripheral blood (roughly 9.8 milliliters) was done using EDTA tubes. The input for sequencing was peripheral blood mononuclear cells (PBMCs), taken when the disease was refractory, from a patient treated with antithyroid drugs. The J gene is TRBJ1-3, the V gene TRBV12-3 or TRBV12-4; the D is unclear. The TCR originated in a female donor with Graves disease. The CDR3 spells CASNPRRGNTIYF. The CDR3 DNA reads TGTGCCAGCAATCCAAGAAGAGGAAACACCATATATTTT.